This TCR beta chain was recovered during a study of blood T cell repertoires in COVID-19. About the research overall: The study drew acute and convalescent COVID-19 samples from the United States, Italy and Spain. The analysed material was cDNA or gDNA that came from T cells, B-cell-depleted T cells, or PBMCs.

A Seattle source enrolled patients during active infection and followed them longitudinally. CDR1 is SGDLS and CDR2 is YYNGEE in the germline V gene. V was clipped by 3 bases and J by 6 bases; unmatched bases: 5. The CDR3 is 14 residues long. Authors' methods: Amplified reference gene primers provided the basis for estimating nucleated cell counts. Sequenced by immunoSEQ multiplex PCR; TCRdb stores in-frame clones only, minus some. V, J and clone size reflect that table, while D and trimming were determined from the DNA. This table has 85,000 to 120,000 clones, roughly 89% appearing once. This clone was observed once.

This receptor was identified in a woman aged 45-60 years with COVID-19, enrolled during active disease. The source material was peripheral blood. The rearrangement uses TRBV9 and TRBJ2-1, with 8 bases fitting TRBD1. The CDR3 sequence: CASSGSTGANEQFF. CDR3 DNA sequence: TGTGCCAGCAGCGGGTCGACAGGGGCCAATGAGCAGTTCTTC.